What follows is one TCR beta chain and its context. Its antigen is still unknown. Base qualities were left out, and no much larger clone turns up one base away. The library was generated by the immunoSEQ multiplex PCR assay. For the multiplex PCR, a mixture combining 60 forward primers for TCR Vbeta segments and 13 reverse primers for TCR Jbeta segments was used. Amplification of the CDR3 region of rearranged TCR beta genes was performed with a multiplex PCR assay on genomic DNA. Amplified TCR beta libraries were sequenced as 87-base-pair reads on the Illumina HiSeq System. In the paper's pipeline: A later analysis counted tens of millions of unique TCR beta chains across the 600 to 850 repertoires, and roughly 11 million of these chains were shared by at least two donors. A nearest-neighbor algorithm error-corrected the raw reads and collapsed the reads into unique sequences, merging closely related sequences to remove PCR and sequencing errors. Alignment of CDR3 sequences to IMGT reference sequences was used to assign V, D and J gene segments. Each retained sequence needed at least a six-nucleotide match to both a V gene segment and a J gene segment. A rearrangement counted as productive if the CDR3 had no stop codons and remained in frame with V and J, and every other rearrangement counted as non-productive. Following IMGT convention, CDR3 was defined as the stretch from the second conserved V-encoded cysteine to the conserved J-encoded phenylalanine. In an earlier analysis of approximately 500 of the donors, sequences lacking an unambiguous match to a single V gene segment were excluded. An earlier analysis of some 610 of the donors called V segments functional above 56.7% productive rearrangements and segregating when the between-donor standard deviation exceeded 5%. A statistical classification framework was developed to diagnose cytomegalovirus status using the catalog of TCR beta chain sequences. A later analysis assigned V and J genes by comparing TCR nucleotide sequences with IMGT/GENE-DB human TR gene sequences. In a later analysis, CDR3 sequences and most-parsimonious VDJ recombination scenarios were assigned using the TCRdist pipeline. In a later analysis, each TCR beta chain was defined by its CDR3 amino acid sequence together with its V-gene family, and reads lacking a unique V-gene family were excluded. As a way to deal with suspected cross-contamination and a sequencing artifact, a later analysis dropped under 600 nucleotide sequences that were highly shared and had low generation probability. A later analysis calculated a clonal expansion index for each public chain from normalized within-repertoire ranks of inferred template counts. A later analysis computed generation probabilities with a VDJ recombination model fitted to out-of-frame rearrangements, and checked the results against IGoR. In a later analysis, hypergeometric tests were used to score TCR-TCR, TCR-HLA and TCR-CMV co-occurrence, with a repertoire-size bias correction applied to TCR pairs. False discovery rates were estimated in a later analysis by permuting HLA or CMV assignments 20 times. In a later analysis, co-occurring TCRs were grouped using DBSCAN, and TCRdist sequence similarity was added for clustering within HLA-allele-positive subsets. For co-occurrence clustering, repertoires with fewer than 30,000 or more than 120,000 public chains were excluded, along with five or six repertoires with anomalous nucleotide sharing. Imported from immuneACCESS, the table was reduced by TCRdb to in-frame sequences with V and J called. These copies leave out some clones; in studies compared against another copy, an unresolved V gene accounts for under half, and the cause of the remainder is not known. D and trimming were read from the DNA, whereas the V and J calls and clone size are those reported in that table. Recorded for this sample are roughly 65,000 clones; roughly 75% of them occurred a single time. The biggest ten clones account for roughly 4% of the sample.

The cohort was made up of several hundred healthy bone marrow donors. All cohort members were sampled while nominally healthy, although unrecorded immune exposures were likely present. The donor tested CMV seronegative, placing the donor among the 350 or so seronegative members of the cohort. A peripheral blood sample was provided by each donor, and peripheral blood mononuclear cells were used for TCR beta sequencing. Genomic DNA was extracted from the blood cell samples with the Qiagen DNeasy Blood Extraction Kit. The data are from a study of cytomegalovirus exposure and HLA in healthy donors (dated by TCRdb to about 2017). General notes on the study: An earlier analysis of several hundred of the donors reported 276 Gb of sequence data and 100 million to 120 million unique TCR beta sequences obtained from roughly 180 million T cells. Roughly 300 gigabases of sequencing data and tens of millions of unique TCR sequences were included in an early release covering several hundred HLA-typed donors. Among the roughly 400 genotyped donors, around 81% belonged to the genetic ancestry cluster associated with self-reported Caucasian donors. The study aimed to test whether signatures of past pathogen exposure could be identified by cataloging public T cell receptors. The T cell repertoires of around 730 subjects were profiled by immunosequencing and related to cytomegalovirus serostatus. In addition to the first cohort of 650 to 750 subjects, a separate validation cohort of approximately 130 different subjects was used. The study combined high-throughput TCR immunosequencing, statistical association of individual TCRs with disease status, and machine learning to predict cytomegalovirus infection status. To study patterns of TCR occurrence, a later analysis re-analyzed previously published TCR beta repertoires from around 700 donors and added high-resolution HLA genotyping. Rather than drawing on any new phenotypic data, the later analysis identified candidate immune exposures from TCR beta sequences and the way those sequences occurred across donors. In an earlier analysis of 500 to 650 of the donors, high-throughput TCR beta sequencing was used to judge whether each TCR beta V gene segment behaved as functional or pseudogenic. Donor age, sex, ethnicity and CMV serostatus were collected together with the repertoire data. A later genetic analysis used genome-wide SNP genotypes for about 60% of the roughly 670 donors, treating that subset as a discovery cohort. Every discovery cohort repertoire had been produced on one sequencing platform. Both class I and class II loci were covered by HLA typing, at four-digit resolution. Typing coverage varied by locus: roughly 620-630 donors for A, B, C, DRB1 and DQB1; approximately 500 for DQA1; over 600 for DPA1; under 490 for DPB1. Four or five DR-DQ haplotypes were treated as single units for association and clustering because of strong linkage in the cohort. On average, roughly 250,000 unique TCR beta nucleotide sequences were sequenced per donor among roughly 430 genotyped donors of the cohort, with around 19% of those sequences being non-productive. General study outcomes and caveats: Broadly in line with IMGT annotations, most TCR beta V segments showed up in productive rearrangements about 87% or about 30% of the time in an earlier analysis of roughly 590 of the donors. In a later analysis, several top co-occurrence clusters were reported to appear linked to parvovirus B19, influenza, CMV and Epstein-Barr virus. In a later genetic analysis, fewer N-insertions in productive TCRs were reported among donors in an Asian-associated ancestry cluster than the approximately 710-donor mean. The presence/absence analyses assumed that sequencing depth was roughly uniform across donors, and that assumption may not be true. Some IMGT-functional V segments, including TRBV6-2 and TRBV6-3, could not be told apart with the 87-base-pair reads, so those segments were excluded. Because HLA typing was unavailable for some donors at each locus, only the typed subset was used in association tests. According to a later analysis, most CMV-associated TCR beta chains appeared to be HLA-restricted, and the HLA associations seemed to be driven largely by CMV exposure. In the study, 150 to 200 TCR beta chains were listed as associated with cytomegalovirus. A few of the identified cytomegalovirus-associated TCR beta chains were confirmed in vitro to be specific for cytomegalovirus antigens. Linkage disequilibrium might explain the correlated functional status among segregating V segments, but an unknown experimental factor could not be ruled out. A further reported finding was that TCR beta sequences accurately predicted the HLA-A and HLA-B alleles for most subjects in the first cohort. The sequencing pipeline was judged likely to have produced a cluster of highly shared sequence variants as a technical artifact. Compared with equally common non-associated chains, HLA-associated TCR beta chains in a later analysis were more clonally expanded and had lower generation probabilities. CMV serostatus was the only immune exposure information available for the cohort. In this cohort, only TCR beta chains were sequenced, and detectable features were limited by the absence of alpha or paired-chain data. While some public TCRs were present in many individuals, most TCR sequences turned up only very rarely across donors. According to a later analysis, TCR association rates differed among HLA loci, with DRB1 alleles showing the most associated TCRs and HLA-C alleles showing the fewest. Cytomegalovirus status was reported to be diagnosed by the classifier with high specificity and sensitivity in both the original and validation cohorts. The authors suggested that the approach could potentially be generalized to other disease states and immunological phenotypes. At a false discovery rate of 0.05, a later analysis linked around 15,000 TCR beta sequences to specific HLA alleles. About 15 rarely observed V segments, including chromosome 9 orphons, were excluded from the earlier analysis of some 590 of the donors because counts were too low. A later genetic analysis associated a missense DCLRE1C variant with V-gene and J-gene trimming of TCR beta chains, and an independent cohort replicated the association. Assigning TCR associations to individual alleles was difficult when HLA alleles, especially DR and DQ, strongly co-occurred.

The CDR3, cysteine through phenylalanine, is 13 amino acids long. The read is trimmed to its CDR3 DNA, 39 bases read in frame from base 1. CDR1 MGHDK and CDR2 SYGVNS were looked up in the germline V gene. V is cut by 4 bases and J by 8 bases, and the space between the germline ends is 9 bases. This receptor was obtained from a woman in her 30s in good health and CMV-seronegative. The V gene is TRBV25-1 and the J gene is TRBJ1-6, with the identity of the D gene unclear. The specimen sequenced was PBMCs. The CDR3 here reads CASSVGSYSPLHF. The DNA sequence follows: TGTGCCAGCAGTGTTGGTAGCTATTCACCCCTCCACTTT.